Shown below are 17 T cell receptor beta chains from a single sample sequenced in a study of CXCR3-negative and CXCR3-positive naive CD8 T cells. Broader study findings: Higher TRB CDR3 hydrophobicity marked CXCR3-positive naive cells relative to CXCR3-negative naive cells.

UMI-labeled 5' RACE TRB cDNA libraries were prepared from the cells. TCRdb reworked the 5' RACE reads into one entry per CDR3 protein, no DNA. This repertoire includes about 120,000 distinct CDR3 sequences. Their specific antigens are unknown. Sequences were obtained from naive CXCR3+ CD8+ T cells from blood. Specified subset: CD45RO-CCR7+CD27+CD95- naive CD8+ T cells expressing CXCR3 (TNR3+). The receptors come from a human donor in good health. Some clones in this sample may be carry-over from other donors' samples.

This chain uses TRBV27 with TRBJ1-1. Germline CDR1 is MNHEY and CDR2 is SMNVEV (reference sequence). CDR3 length: 20 residues. This CDR3 reads CASSLGGRAGDVYMNTEAFF.

The chain links TRBV11-3 to TRBJ2-7; TCRdb selects TRBD1, and the lack of DNA leaves this call unchecked. The CDR3 covers 17 residues. CDR1 SGHNT and CDR2 YENEEA come from the germline V gene. CDR3 protein: CASSSRIRQGKSYGQYF.

This CDR3 reads CSADATGENTEAFF. This sequence joins TRBV29-1 and TRBJ1-1; the TRBD1 assignment by TCRdb is unverifiable without DNA. CDR1 and CDR2 from the germline V gene are SQVTM and ANQGSEA. CDR3 length: 14 amino acids.

The J gene is TRBJ2-1, the V gene TRBV4-2; TCRdb picks TRBD1, but there is no DNA to check that call. The germline V gene encodes CDR1 LGHNA and CDR2 YNFKEQ. The CDR3 totals 20 residues. The CDR3 is CASSQDWSRGKISSYNEQFF.

V usage is TRBV30 and J usage is TRBJ1-1; TCRdb returns TRBD1, unconfirmable since there is no DNA. This CDR3 has 13 amino acids. CDR1 and CDR2 from the germline V gene are GTSNPN and SVGIG (reference sequence). The CDR3 protein is CAWTPDRDTEAFF.

V usage is TRBV29-1 and J usage is TRBJ2-3; there is no DNA to check the TCRdb D call of TRBD1. The CDR3 runs to 19 residues. Germline CDR1 SQVTM, CDR2 ANQGSEA. The chain's CDR3 is CSADPYSGGATRGTDTQYF.

The rearrangement uses TRBV27 and TRBJ2-2; without DNA, the TCRdb call of TRBD1 cannot be checked. Germline V gene data show CDR1 as MNHEY and CDR2 as SMNVEV (reference sequence). The CDR3 covers 16 residues. The CDR3 region is CASSLLPRGLTGELFF.

The gene calls are TRBV28 and TRBJ2-1; TCRdb's D call of TRBD1 is untestable without DNA. The germline gives CDR1 MDHEN, CDR2 SYDVKM. The CDR3 is 16 residues long. CDR3 protein: CASSSPGGGSYNEQFF.

The genes are TRBV12-3 or TRBV12-4 and TRBJ2-1; TCRdb's assignment of TRBD2 cannot be checked, as there is no DNA. The CDR3 has 17 amino acids. This CDR3 reads CASSYSERDRFYNEQFF.

The J gene is TRBJ2-6, the V gene TRBV6-2 or TRBV6-3; the D gene TCRdb calls, TRBD2, cannot be checked with no DNA. Germline CDR1 is MNHEY and CDR2 is SVGEGT. This CDR3 has 20 amino acids. The CDR3 sequence: CASSYSHRTSGDSGANVLTF.

V and J are TRBV3-1 and TRBJ2-1; absent DNA, TCRdb's TRBD2 call cannot be checked. Germline V gene lookup returns CDR1 LGHDT and CDR2 YNNKEL (reference sequence). This CDR3 is 15 amino acids long. The chain's CDR3 is CASSALAGGPHEQFF.

The CDR3 is CASSLETGTGMNTEAFF. This rearrangement joins TRBV3-1 to TRBJ1-1; the TCRdb call, TRBD1, lacks DNA for checking. The germline CDR1 and CDR2 sequences are LGHDT and YNNKEL (reference sequence). This CDR3 has 17 amino acids.

This CDR3 reads CASTYGGEEFF. The chain links TRBV6-5 to TRBJ2-1; TCRdb reports TRBD1, a call that lacks DNA to check it against. CDR1 is MNHEY and CDR2 is SVGAGI in the germline V gene. The length of the CDR3 is 11 residues.

The J gene is TRBJ1-1, the V gene TRBV12-3 or TRBV12-4; the TRBD1 assignment by TCRdb is unverifiable without DNA. The CDR3 is made up of 14 amino acids. CDR3 amino acids: CAITDRWGNTEAFF.

The chain employs TRBV2 and TRBJ2-1. CDR3 length equals 13 residues. The germline V gene encodes CDR1 SNHLY and CDR2 FYNNEI. CDR3 amino acids: CASSGGPYNEQFF. The whole variable domain, filled in from reference TRBV2 and TRBJ2-1, reads EPEVTQTPSHQVTQMGQEVILRCVPISNHLYFYWYRQILGQKVEFLVSFYNNEISEKSEIFDDQFSVERPDGSNFTLKIRSTKLEDSAMYFCASSGGPYNEQFFGPGTRLTVL.

This sequence joins TRBV29-1 and TRBJ2-1; no DNA is available, so the TRBD2 call from TCRdb remains unchecked. CDR1 SQVTM and CDR2 ANQGSEA come from the germline V gene. This CDR3 spans 13 amino acids. The CDR3 loop reads CSVRTRNSNEQFF.

The chain links TRBV5-1 to TRBJ2-1; checking the TCRdb D call of TRBD2 is not possible without DNA. CDR1 is SGHRS and CDR2 is YFSETQ in the germline V gene. The CDR3 is made up of 15 amino acids. CDR3: CASSLTRTLLDEQFF.